What follows describes a single T cell receptor beta chain. These data originate in a study of blood T cell repertoires in COVID-19. Study-wide context: Italy, Spain and the United States were the sources of the convalescent and acute COVID-19 samples. From T cells, B-cell-depleted T cells, or PBMCs came the material, which was cDNA or gDNA.

Original handling: Amplification of reference gene primers provided the estimated nucleated cell counts. Sequencing used immunoSEQ multiplex PCR; TCRdb keeps in-frame clones, though not all of them. The V and J calls and clone size come from that table; D and trimming were worked out from the DNA. The repertoire holds 350,000 to 450,000 clones, with around 84% as singletons. This TCR came from a human donor in a cohort sampled during active COVID-19. Sequencing was performed on peripheral blood.

CDR3 bases: TGCGCCAGCAGCCCTTGGACAGGGGGCTCCGGGGAGCTGTTTTTT. Amino acids: CASSPWTGGSGELFF. The chain couples TRBV4-1 to TRBJ2-2; TRBD1 aligns across 11 bases. CDR3 length: 15 residues. V was pared by 4 bases and J by 6 bases, with 4 bases of the junction left unmatched. The germline V gene encodes CDR1 MGHRA and CDR2 YSYEKL.